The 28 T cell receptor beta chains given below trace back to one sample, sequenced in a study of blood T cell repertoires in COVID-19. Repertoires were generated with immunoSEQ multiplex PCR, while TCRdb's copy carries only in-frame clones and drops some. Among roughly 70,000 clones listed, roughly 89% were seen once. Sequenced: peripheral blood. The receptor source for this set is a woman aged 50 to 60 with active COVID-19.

The CDR3 DNA follows: TGTGCCATCAGGGGGGACAGCTATACTGAAGCTTTCTTT. Translation gives CAIRGDSYTEAFF. The chain uses TRBV10-3 and TRBJ1-1, with 7 bases that match TRBD1. This CDR3 has 13 amino acids. Trimming removed 6 bases from V and 5 bases from J; junction bases left unmatched: 6. The germline gives CDR1 ENHRY, CDR2 SYGVKD.

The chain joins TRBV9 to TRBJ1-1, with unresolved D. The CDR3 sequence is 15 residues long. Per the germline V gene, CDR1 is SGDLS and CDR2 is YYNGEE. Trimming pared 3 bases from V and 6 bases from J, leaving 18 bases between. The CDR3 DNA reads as TGTGCCAGCAGCGCCGATAACGGGTTCGGCGCTGAAGCTTTCTTT. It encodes CASSADNGFGAEAFF.

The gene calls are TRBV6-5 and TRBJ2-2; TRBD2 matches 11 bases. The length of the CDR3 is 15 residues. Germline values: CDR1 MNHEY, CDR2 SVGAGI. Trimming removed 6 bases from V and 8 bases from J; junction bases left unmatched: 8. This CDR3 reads CASRGLAGQAGELFF. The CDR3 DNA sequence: TGTGCCAGCAGAGGACTAGCGGGCCAGGCGGGGGAGCTGTTTTTT.

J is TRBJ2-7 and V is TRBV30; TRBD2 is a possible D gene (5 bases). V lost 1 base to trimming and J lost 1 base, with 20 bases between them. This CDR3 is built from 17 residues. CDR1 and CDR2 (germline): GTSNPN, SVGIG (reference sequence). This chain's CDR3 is CAWSDPNGGVRSYEQYF. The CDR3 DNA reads TGTGCCTGGAGTGATCCGAACGGAGGTGTCAGGTCCTACGAGCAGTACTTC. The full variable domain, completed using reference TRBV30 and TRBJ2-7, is SQTIHQWPATLVQPVGSPLSLECTVEGTSNPNLYWYRQAAGRGLQLLFYSVGIGQISSEVPQNLSASRPQDRQFILSSKKLLLSDSGFYLCAWSDPNGGVRSYEQYFGPGTRLTVT.

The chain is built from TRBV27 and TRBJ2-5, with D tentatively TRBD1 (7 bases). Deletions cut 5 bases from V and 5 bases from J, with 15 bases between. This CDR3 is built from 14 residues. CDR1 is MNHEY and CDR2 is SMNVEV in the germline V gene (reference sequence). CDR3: CASSKSTGRETQYF. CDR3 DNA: TGTGCCAGCAGTAAATCGACAGGGAGGGAGACCCAGTACTTC.

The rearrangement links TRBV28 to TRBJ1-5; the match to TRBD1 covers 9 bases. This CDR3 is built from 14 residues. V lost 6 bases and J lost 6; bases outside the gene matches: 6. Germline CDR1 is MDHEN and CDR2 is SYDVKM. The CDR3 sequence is CASSQGTGSQPQHF. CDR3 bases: TGTGCCAGCAGCCAGGGGACAGGGAGTCAGCCCCAGCATTTT.

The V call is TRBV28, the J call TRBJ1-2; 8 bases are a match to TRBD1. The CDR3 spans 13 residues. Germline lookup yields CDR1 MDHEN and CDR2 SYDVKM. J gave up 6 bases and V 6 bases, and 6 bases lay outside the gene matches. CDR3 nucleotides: TGTGCCAGCAGCCGAGGGACAGGCAATGGCTACACCTTC. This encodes CASSRGTGNGYTF.

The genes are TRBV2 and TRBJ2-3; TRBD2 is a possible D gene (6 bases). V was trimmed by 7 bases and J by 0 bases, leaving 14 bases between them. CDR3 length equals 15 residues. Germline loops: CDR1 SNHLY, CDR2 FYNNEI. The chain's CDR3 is CASKAGSYSTDTQYF. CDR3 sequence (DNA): TGTGCCAGCAAGGCGGGGAGCTATAGCACAGATACGCAGTATTTT.

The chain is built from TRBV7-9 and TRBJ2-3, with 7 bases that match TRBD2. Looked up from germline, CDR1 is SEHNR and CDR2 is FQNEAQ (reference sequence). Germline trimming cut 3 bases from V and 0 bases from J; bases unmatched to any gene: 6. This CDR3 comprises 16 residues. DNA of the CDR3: TGTGCCAGCAGCTTGGATCTAGCGGTGAGCACAGATACGCAGTATTTT. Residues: CASSLDLAVSTDTQYF.

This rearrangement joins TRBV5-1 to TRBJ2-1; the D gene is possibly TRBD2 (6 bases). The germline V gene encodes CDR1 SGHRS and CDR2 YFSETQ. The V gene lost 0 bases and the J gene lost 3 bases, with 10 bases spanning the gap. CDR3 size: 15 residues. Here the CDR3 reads CASSLVAVDYNEQFF. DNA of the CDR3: TGCGCCAGCAGCTTGGTAGCGGTGGACTACAATGAGCAGTTCTTC. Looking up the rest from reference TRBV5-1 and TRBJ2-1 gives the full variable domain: KAGVTQTPRYLIKTRGQQVTLSCSPISGHRSVSWYQQTPGQGLQFLFEYFSETQRNKGNFPGRFSGRQFSNSRSEMNVSTLELGDSALYLCASSLVAVDYNEQFFGPGTRLTVL.

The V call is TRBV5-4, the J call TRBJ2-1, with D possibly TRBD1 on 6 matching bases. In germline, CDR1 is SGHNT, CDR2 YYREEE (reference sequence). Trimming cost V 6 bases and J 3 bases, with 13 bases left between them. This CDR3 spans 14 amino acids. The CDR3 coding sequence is TGTGCCAGCATCCCGGGACAAGACTACAATGAGCAGTTCTTC. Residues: CASIPGQDYNEQFF. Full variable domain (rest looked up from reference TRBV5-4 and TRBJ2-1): ETGVTQSPTHLIKTRGQQVTLRCSSQSGHNTVSWYQQALGQGPQFIFQYYREEENGRGNFPPRFSGLQFPNYSSELNVNALELDDSALYLCASIPGQDYNEQFFGPGTRLTVL.

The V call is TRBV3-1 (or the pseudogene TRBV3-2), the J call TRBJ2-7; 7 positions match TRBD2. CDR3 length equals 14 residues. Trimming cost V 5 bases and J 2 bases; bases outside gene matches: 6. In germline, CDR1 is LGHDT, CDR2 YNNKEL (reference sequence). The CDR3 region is CASSSTSAAYEQYF. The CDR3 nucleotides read TGTGCCAGCAGCTCTACTAGCGCAGCCTACGAGCAGTACTTC.

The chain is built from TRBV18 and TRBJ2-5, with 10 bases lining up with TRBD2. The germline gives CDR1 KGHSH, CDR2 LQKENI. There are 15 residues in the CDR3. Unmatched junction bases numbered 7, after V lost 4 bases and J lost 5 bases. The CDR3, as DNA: TGTGCCAGCTCACAACGAGCGGGAGGGCCGGAGACCCAGTACTTC. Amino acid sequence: CASSQRAGGPETQYF. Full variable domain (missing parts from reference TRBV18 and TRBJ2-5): NAGVMQNPRHLVRRRGQEARLRCSPMKGHSHVYWYRQLPEEGLKFMVYLQKENIIDESGMPKERFSAEFPKEGPSILRIQQVVRGDSAAYFCASSQRAGGPETQYFGPGTRLLVL.

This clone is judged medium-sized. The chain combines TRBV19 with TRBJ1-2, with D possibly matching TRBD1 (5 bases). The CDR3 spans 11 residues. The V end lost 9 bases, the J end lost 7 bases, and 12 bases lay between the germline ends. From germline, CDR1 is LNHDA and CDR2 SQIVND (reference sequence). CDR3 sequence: CASREARGYTF. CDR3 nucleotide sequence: TGTGCCAGCAGGGAGGCGCGTGGCTACACCTTC. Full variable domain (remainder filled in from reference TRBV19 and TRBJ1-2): DGGITQSPKYLFRKEGQNVTLSCEQNLNHDAMYWYRQDPGQGLRLIYYSQIVNDFQKGDIAEGYSVSREKKESFPLTVTSAQKNPTAFYLCASREARGYTFGSGTRLTVV.

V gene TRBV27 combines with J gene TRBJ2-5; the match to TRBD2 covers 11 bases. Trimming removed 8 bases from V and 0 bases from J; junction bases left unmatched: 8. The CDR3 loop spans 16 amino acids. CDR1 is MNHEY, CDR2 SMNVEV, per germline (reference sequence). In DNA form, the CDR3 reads TGTGCCAGCGGAATCTGGACTAGCGGGCACCAAGAGACCCAGTACTTC. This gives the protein CASGIWTSGHQETQYF.

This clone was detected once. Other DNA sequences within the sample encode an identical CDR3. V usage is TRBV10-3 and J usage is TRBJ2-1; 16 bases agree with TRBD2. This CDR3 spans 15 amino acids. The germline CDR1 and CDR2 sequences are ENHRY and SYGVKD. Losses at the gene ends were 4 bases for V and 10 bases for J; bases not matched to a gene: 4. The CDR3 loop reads CAISAGTSGREEQFF. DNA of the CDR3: TGTGCCATCAGTGCCGGGACTAGCGGGAGGGAAGAGCAGTTCTTC.

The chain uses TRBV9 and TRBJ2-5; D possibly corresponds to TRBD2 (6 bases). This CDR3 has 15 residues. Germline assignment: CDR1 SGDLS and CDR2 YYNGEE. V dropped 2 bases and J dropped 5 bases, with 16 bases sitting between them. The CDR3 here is CASSVGTGVGETQYF. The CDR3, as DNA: TGTGCCAGCAGCGTTGGGACGGGGGTAGGGGAGACCCAGTACTTC.

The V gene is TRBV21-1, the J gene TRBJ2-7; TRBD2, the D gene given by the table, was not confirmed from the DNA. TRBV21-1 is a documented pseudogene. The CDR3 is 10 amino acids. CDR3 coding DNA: TGTGCCAGGAGAGGCTACGAGCAGTACTTC. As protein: CARRGYEQYF.

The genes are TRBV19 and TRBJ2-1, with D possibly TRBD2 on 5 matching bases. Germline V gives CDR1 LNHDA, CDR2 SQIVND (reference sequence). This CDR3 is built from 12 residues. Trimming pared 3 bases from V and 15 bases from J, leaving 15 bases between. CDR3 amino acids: CASSIRGGEGFF. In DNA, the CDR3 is TGTGCCAGTAGTATCCGGGGTGGAGAAGGGTTCTTC. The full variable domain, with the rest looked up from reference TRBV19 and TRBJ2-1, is DGGITQSPKYLFRKEGQNVTLSCEQNLNHDAMYWYRQDPGQGLRLIYYSQIVNDFQKGDIAEGYSVSREKKESFPLTVTSAQKNPTAFYLCASSIRGGEGFFGPGTRLTVL.

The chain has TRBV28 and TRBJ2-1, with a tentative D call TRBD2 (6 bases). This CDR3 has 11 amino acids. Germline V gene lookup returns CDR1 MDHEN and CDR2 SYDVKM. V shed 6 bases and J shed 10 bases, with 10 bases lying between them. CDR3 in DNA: TGTGCCAGCAGCCCCGGACTAGAGCAGTTCTTC. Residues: CASSPGLEQFF.

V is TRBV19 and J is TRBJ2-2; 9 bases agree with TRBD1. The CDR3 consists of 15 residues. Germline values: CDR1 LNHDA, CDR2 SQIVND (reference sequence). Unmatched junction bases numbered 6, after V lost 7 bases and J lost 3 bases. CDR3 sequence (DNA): TGTGCCAGTACCCCGGGACAGGGATACACCGGGGAGCTGTTTTTT. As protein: CASTPGQGYTGELFF.

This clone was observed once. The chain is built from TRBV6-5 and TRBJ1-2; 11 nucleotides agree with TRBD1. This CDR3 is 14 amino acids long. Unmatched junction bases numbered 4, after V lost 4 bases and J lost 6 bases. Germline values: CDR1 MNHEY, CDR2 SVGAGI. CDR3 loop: CASSSTGQGDGYTF. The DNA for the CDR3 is TGTGCCAGCAGTTCCACGGGACAGGGGGATGGCTACACCTTC.

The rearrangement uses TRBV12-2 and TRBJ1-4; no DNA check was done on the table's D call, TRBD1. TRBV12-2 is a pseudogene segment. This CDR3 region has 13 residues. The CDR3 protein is CASPKAWAEKLFF. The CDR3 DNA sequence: TGTGCAAGTCCCAAGGCGTGGGCGGAAAAACTGTTTTTT.

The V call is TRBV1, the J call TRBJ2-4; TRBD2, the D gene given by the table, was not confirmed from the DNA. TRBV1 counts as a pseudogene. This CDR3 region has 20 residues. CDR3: CTSSHDVTSGSIKAKNIQYF. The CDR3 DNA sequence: TGCACCAGCAGCCACGACGTGACTAGCGGGAGTATCAAAGCCAAAAACATTCAGTACTTC.

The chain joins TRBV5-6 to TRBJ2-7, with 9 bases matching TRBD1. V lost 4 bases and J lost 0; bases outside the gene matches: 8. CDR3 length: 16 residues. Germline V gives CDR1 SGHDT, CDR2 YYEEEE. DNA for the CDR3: TGTGCCAGCAGCCCGGTGGGACAGGGCGGCTCCTACGAGCAGTACTTC. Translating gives CASSPVGQGGSYEQYF.

The chain's CDR3 is CASSQGSGGQETQYF. The CDR3 nucleotides are TGTGCCAGCAGCCAAGGGTCGGGGGGGCAAGAGACCCAGTACTTC. The chain employs TRBV3-1 (or the pseudogene TRBV3-2) and TRBJ2-5, with 8 positions matching TRBD2. Germline lookup yields CDR1 LGHDT and CDR2 YNNKEL (reference sequence). This CDR3 spans 15 amino acids. The J segment lost 2 bases and the V segment lost 1 base, leaving 3 bases of the junction unmatched.

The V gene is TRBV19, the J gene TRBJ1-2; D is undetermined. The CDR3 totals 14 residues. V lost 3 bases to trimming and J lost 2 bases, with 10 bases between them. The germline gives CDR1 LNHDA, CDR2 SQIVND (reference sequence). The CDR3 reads CASSILAGNYGYTF. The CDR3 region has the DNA TGTGCCAGTAGTATTCTCGCGGGAAACTATGGCTACACCTTC.

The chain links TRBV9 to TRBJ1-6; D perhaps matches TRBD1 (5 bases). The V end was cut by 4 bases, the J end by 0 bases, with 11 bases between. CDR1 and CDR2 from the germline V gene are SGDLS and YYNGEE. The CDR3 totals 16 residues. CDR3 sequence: CASSPQGNSYNSPLHF. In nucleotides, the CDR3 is TGTGCCAGCAGCCCCCAGGGAAACTCCTATAATTCACCCCTCCACTTT.